What follows describes a single TCR beta chain. This entry is derived from a study of blood T cell repertoires in COVID-19. Study at large: T cells, B-cell-depleted T cells, or PBMCs provided the cDNA or gDNA that served as material.

The CDR3 contains 16 residues. CDR1 and CDR2 from the germline V gene are SGHNT and YYREEE (reference sequence). The J segment lost 6 bases and the V segment lost 2 bases, leaving 8 bases of the junction unmatched. Using immunoSEQ multiplex PCR, the repertoire was profiled, and TCRdb retains in-frame clones only, with some absent. The data hold tens of thousands of clones, with roughly 83% observed a single time. This TCR derives from a man in his 70s with active COVID-19. This chain connects TRBV5-4 to TRBJ2-1; 10 nucleotides match TRBD2. Sequenced input: peripheral blood. The DNA of the CDR3 is TGTGCCAGCAGCTTCCGGACTAGCGGTGGGCGCAATGAGCAGTTCTTC. It yields the protein CASSFRTSGGRNEQFF.